This TCR beta chain was sequenced in a study of cytomegalovirus exposure and HLA in healthy donors. The CDR3 is 14 residues long. The V gene's germline CDR1 is SGDLS and CDR2 YYNGEE. After removal of 3 bases from V and 12 bases from J, the junction contained 13 bases not matched to a gene. PCR employed 60 Vbeta and 13 Jbeta primers. The assay was immunoSEQ multiplex PCR, and TCRdb's table has in-frame clones only and misses some. The profile shows approximately 150,000 clones, around two thirds of them singletons. Healthy bone marrow donors made up the cohort. The clonotype comes from a man aged 25 to 45 in good health and CMV-seropositive. The V gene is TRBV9, the J gene TRBJ2-5, with TRBD2 matching 8 bases. Sequencing was carried out using PBMCs. CDR3 nucleotides: TGTGCCAGCAGCGCACAAGCGGGAGAGGATCCAAAGTACTTC. Translated: CASSAQAGEDPKYF.